These 29 T cell receptor beta chains came from one sample sequenced in a study of blood T cells in healthy people across ages. With a J-beta primer mix and a sample-barcoded 5' primer, a second PCR ran roughly 6 to 12 cycles. TCRdb independently ran MiXCR on the 5' RACE reads; one entry per CDR3 protein. Of hundreds of thousands of distinct CDR3 sequences in the sample, more than 20% were seen once. This sample also belongs to another study, concerning T cells of mothers and their children.

Input material: blood. The source is a boy between 5 and 17 years old in good health.

V and J are TRBV27 and TRBJ1-1; D unclear. The CDR3 length is 14 residues. V shed 3 bases and J shed 4 bases, with 12 bases lying between them. Germline V gives CDR1 MNHEY, CDR2 SMNVEV (reference sequence). Written as DNA, the CDR3 is TGTGCCAGCAGTTTGTCCGGGCCCAGCACTGAAGCTTTCTTT. Translation gives CASSLSGPSTEAFF.

V gene TRBV6-6 combines with J gene TRBJ1-2; possibly TRBD1 for D (5 bases). The CDR3 consists of 15 residues. The V gene's germline CDR1 is MNHNY and CDR2 SVGAGI (reference sequence). V lost 2 bases and J 7 bases, leaving 17 bases between the germline ends. CDR3 nucleotide sequence: TGTGCCAGCAGTTACCCCGGACAAAAAGAAGGTGGCTACACCTTC. Protein sequence: CASSYPGQKEGGYTF.

The table lists this clonotype with a few counts. The chain couples TRBV25-1 to TRBJ2-5; 7 bases are shared with TRBD1. The germline V gene has CDR1 MGHDK and CDR2 SYGVNS. This CDR3 spans 19 amino acids. After removal of 6 bases from V and 2 bases from J, the junction contained 21 bases not matched to a gene. The CDR3 coding sequence is TGTGCCAGCAGGGCCCTCGAGGGGGAGTGGGGACAGATTCAAGAGACCCAGTACTTC. Translating it yields CASRALEGEWGQIQETQYF.

In its sample, this clonotype was seen a few times. This chain uses TRBV12-3 or TRBV12-4 with TRBJ1-4; D is undetermined. V lost 4 bases and J lost 8, with 2 bases in between. This CDR3 comprises 10 residues. The CDR3 loop reads CASSSEKLFF. DNA of the CDR3: TGTGCCAGCAGTTCGGAAAAACTGTTTTTT.

The chain has TRBV7-2 and TRBJ2-7, with D uncertain. The CDR3 runs 13 residues. Deletions cut 4 bases from V and 6 bases from J, with 13 bases between. Per the germline V gene, CDR1 is SGHTA and CDR2 is FQGNSA. CDR3 protein: CASSSGPKPEQYF. The CDR3 bases are TGTGCCAGCAGCTCAGGCCCTAAACCCGAGCAGTACTTC.

This clonotype has ten or more counts. The chain employs TRBV6-5 and TRBJ2-5; either TRBD1 or TRBD2 may supply D (6 bases each). CDR3 length: 13 residues. Germline V gene lookup returns CDR1 MNHEY and CDR2 SVGAGI. V was clipped by 2 bases and J by 5 bases, with 9 bases between them. Here the CDR3 DNA reads TGTGCCAGCAGTTACGGGGGGCGGGAGACCCAGTACTTC. It is translated as CASSYGGRETQYF.

This clonotype turned up a few times. The chain couples TRBV9 to TRBJ2-7; 14 bases align to TRBD2. The J segment lost 6 bases and the V segment lost 3 bases, leaving 5 bases of the junction unmatched. The CDR3 length is 15 residues. CDR1 and CDR2 (germline): SGDLS, YYNGEE. The CDR3 here is CASSAIGLAGGEQYF. In DNA form, the CDR3 reads TGTGCCAGCAGCGCCATAGGACTAGCGGGAGGCGAGCAGTACTTC.

This clonotype was counted at least ten times. The gene calls are TRBV7-3 and TRBJ2-5, with 9 bases identical to TRBD2. In germline, CDR1 is SGHTA, CDR2 FQGTGA. The CDR3 loop spans 13 amino acids. The ends lost 4 bases at V and 3 bases at J; junction bases unmatched: 0. As DNA, the CDR3 is TGTGCCAGCAGCTCTAGCGGGGAAGAGACCCAGTACTTC. This sequence encodes CASSSSGEETQYF.

This chain connects TRBV19 to TRBJ2-5, with 9 bases that match TRBD1. Germline CDR1 and CDR2: LNHDA and SQIVND (reference sequence). V trimming: 5 bases; J trimming: 3 bases; junction bases outside the gene matches: 10. This CDR3 has 16 residues. This CDR3 reads CASSGLQGAREETQYF. The CDR3 coding sequence is TGTGCCAGTAGTGGCCTACAGGGGGCCCGTGAAGAGACCCAGTACTTC.

This clonotype was seen a handful of times. CDR3 residues: CASSSHRGSETQYF. The CDR3 DNA reads as TGTGCCAGCAGCTCACACAGGGGGTCAGAGACCCAGTACTTC. The chain combines TRBV7-2 with TRBJ2-5; 8 nucleotides match TRBD1. CDR3 size: 14 residues. Losses at the gene ends were 4 bases for V and 4 bases for J; bases not matched to a gene: 5. CDR1 is SGHTA and CDR2 is FQGNSA in the germline V gene.

This clonotype was counted between two and nine times. This chain joins TRBV21-1 and TRBJ1-1; the table's D call, TRBD1, was not checked against the DNA. TRBV21-1 corresponds to a pseudogene. This CDR3 comprises 17 residues. The DNA of the CDR3 is TGTGCCAGCAGCAAGGGTTTAAGAGGGGGGCGCGACACTGAAGCTTTCTTT. It is translated as CASSKGLRGGRDTEAFF.

This chain uses TRBV19 with TRBJ2-1; TRBD2 matches at 11 bases. V trimming: 3 bases; J trimming: 0 bases; junction bases outside the gene matches: 7. This CDR3 comprises 18 residues. Germline-derived CDR1 and CDR2 are LNHDA and SQIVND (reference sequence). CDR3: CASSIASGGFSSYNEQFF. The CDR3, as DNA: TGTGCCAGTAGTATTGCTAGCGGGGGGTTCAGCTCCTACAATGAGCAGTTCTTC. The variable domain in full, completed from reference TRBV19 and TRBJ2-1, reads DGGITQSPKYLFRKEGQNVTLSCEQNLNHDAMYWYRQDPGQGLRLIYYSQIVNDFQKGDIAEGYSVSREKKESFPLTVTSAQKNPTAFYLCASSIASGGFSSYNEQFFGPGTRLTVL.

This clonotype has just a few counts. This rearrangement joins TRBV20-1 to TRBJ2-1, with 10 bases identical to TRBD2. The J call may be faulty, since TRBJ2-7 better matches the DNA end. CDR3 length: 15 residues. CDR1 is DFQATT, CDR2 SNEGSKA, per germline (reference sequence). CDR3 in DNA: TGCAGTGCTAGAGATCGGGGACTAGCGCCCCACGAGCAGTACTTC. It specifies CSARDRGLAPHEQYF.

The rearrangement uses TRBV4-3 and TRBJ2-7, with 9 bases fitting TRBD1. The V segment lost 4 bases and the J segment 3 bases; nucleotides outside the gene matches: 7. Germline V lookup: CDR1 LGHNA, CDR2 YSLEER. This CDR3 has 15 residues. For the CDR3, the DNA is TGCGCCAGCAGCCGCGACCGGGACAGGGACTACGAGCAGTACTTC. Translated: CASSRDRDRDYEQYF.

V gene TRBV20-1 combines with J gene TRBJ2-1; 10 nucleotides agree with TRBD2. This CDR3 is built from 16 residues. Trimming removed 5 bases from V and 4 bases from J; junction bases left unmatched: 11. In germline, CDR1 is DFQATT, CDR2 SNEGSKA (reference sequence). The CDR3 region is CSARNGGTSEYNEQFF. DNA of the CDR3: TGCAGTGCTCGCAATGGGGGGACTAGCGAGTACAATGAGCAGTTCTTC.

This clonotype appeared once. The chain uses TRBV5-6 and TRBJ2-7; 8 nucleotides line up with TRBD2. Germline trimming cut 4 bases from V and 4 bases from J; bases unmatched to any gene: 7. Per germline, CDR1 SGHDT and CDR2 YYEEEE. The CDR3 consists of 14 residues. Here the CDR3 DNA reads TGTGCCAGCAGCCAGATTAGCGGGACATACGAGCAGTACTTC. It yields the protein CASSQISGTYEQYF.

This clonotype has just a few counts. This chain links TRBV20-1 with TRBJ1-4; possibly TRBD1 for D (5 bases). V lost 2 bases and J lost 4, with 14 bases in between. The germline gives CDR1 DFQATT, CDR2 SNEGSKA (reference sequence). CDR3 length: 15 amino acids. CDR3 DNA: TGCAGTGCTAGACCCCGGGACGGGTATAATGAAAAACTGTTTTTT. Protein sequence: CSARPRDGYNEKLFF.

This clonotype was seen only a few times. This CDR3 reads CASSTEGAYGYTF. The CDR3 DNA is TGTGCCAGCAGCACCGAGGGTGCCTATGGCTACACCTTC. V and J are TRBV9 and TRBJ1-2; D ambiguous. Trimming removed 4 bases from V and 4 bases from J, with 11 bases in between. Germline values: CDR1 SGDLS, CDR2 YYNGEE. This CDR3 is built from 13 residues.

V and J are TRBV7-2 and TRBJ1-1; D is ambiguous. CDR1 and CDR2 (germline): SGHTA, FQGNSA. The CDR3 contains 15 residues. V was pared by 5 bases and J by 4 bases, with 17 bases between. The CDR3 region is CASSPRSGPRTEAFF. The CDR3 DNA follows: TGTGCCAGCAGCCCCCGCTCCGGGCCTCGCACTGAAGCTTTCTTT.

The rearrangement links TRBV11-2 to TRBJ2-5; D perhaps matches TRBD2 (6 bases). Deletions cut 6 bases from V and 1 base from J, with 9 bases between. Germline V gene sequence: CDR1 SGHAT, CDR2 FQNNGV. This CDR3 is 13 amino acids long. The CDR3 DNA follows: TGTGCCAGCAGGTTGGGACTCCAAGAGACCCAGTACTTC. Encoded protein: CASRLGLQETQYF. Variable domain in full (rest from reference TRBV11-2 and TRBJ2-5): EAGVAQSPRYKIIEKRQSVAFWCNPISGHATLYWYQQILGQGPKLLIQFQNNGVVDDSQLPKDRFSAERLKGVDSTLKIQPAKLEDSAVYLCASRLGLQETQYFGPGTRLLVL.

CDR3 loop: CATSRRQGAYNEQFF. As DNA, the CDR3 is TGTGCCACCAGCCGAAGGCAGGGGGCCTACAATGAGCAGTTCTTC. This chain uses TRBV15 with TRBJ2-1; 7 bases map to TRBD1. With V trimmed by 5 bases and J by 2 bases, 6 bases remained unmatched. The CDR3 consists of 15 residues. The germline gives CDR1 LNHNV, CDR2 YYDKDF (reference sequence).

The CDR3 sequence: CASRTGTSGIVAGELFF. CDR3 nucleotide sequence: TGTGCCAGCAGAACCGGGACTAGCGGGATTGTCGCCGGGGAGCTGTTTTTT. The chain is built from TRBV7-9 and TRBJ2-2; the match to TRBD2 covers 13 bases. This CDR3 has 17 residues. V was pared by 6 bases and J by 6 bases, with 10 bases of the junction left unmatched. Germline V gene lookup returns CDR1 SEHNR and CDR2 FQNEAQ (reference sequence).

This clonotype has only a few counts. V and J are TRBV7-9 and TRBJ2-1; possibly TRBD1 for D (6 bases). Trimming removed 3 bases at V and 8 bases at J, with 14 bases between. The CDR3 runs 14 residues. The germline CDR1 and CDR2 sequences are SEHNR and FQNEAQ (reference sequence). This chain's CDR3 is CASSFVRQEYEQFF. The CDR3 coding sequence is TGTGCCAGCAGCTTTGTCAGACAGGAATATGAGCAGTTCTTC.

As DNA, the CDR3 is TGCAGCGTTTCTAGGTCCGATCAGACCCAGTACTTC. Translation: CSVSRSDQTQYF. The chain joins TRBV29-1 to TRBJ2-5; D gene uncertain. CDR1 and CDR2 from the germline V gene are SQVTM and ANQGSEA. The CDR3 has 12 residues. The V end was cut by 5 bases, the J end by 6 bases, with 13 bases between. The full variable domain, its missing parts supplied by reference TRBV29-1 and TRBJ2-5, is SAVISQKPSRDICQRGTSLTIQCQVDSQVTMMFWYRQQPGQSLTLIATANQGSEATYESGFVIDKFPISRPNLTFSTLTVSNMSPEDSSIYLCSVSRSDQTQYFGPGTRLLVL.

This clonotype has more than one count but fewer than ten. The chain uses TRBV27 and TRBJ2-5, with 8 bases matching TRBD2. Trimming took 6 bases from V and 4 from J; bases not matched to a gene: 19. Germline assignment: CDR1 MNHEY and CDR2 SMNVEV (reference sequence). The CDR3 covers 18 residues. CDR3 residues: CASSAGGLLSEPAETQYF. In nucleotides, the CDR3 is TGTGCCAGCAGCGCGGGGGGACTCCTCTCAGAACCGGCAGAGACCCAGTACTTC.

The chain links TRBV6-2 or TRBV6-3 to TRBJ2-2, with D unresolved. This CDR3 region has 13 residues. Germline V gene lookup returns CDR1 MNHEY and CDR2 SVGEGT. Trimming stripped 5 bases from V and 6 bases from J, with 10 bases between. CDR3 DNA: TGTGCCAGCAGTGGTCTTATCTCCGGGGAGCTGTTTTTT. Protein product: CASSGLISGELFF.

This clonotype was seen just once. The chain couples TRBV7-8 to TRBJ1-1; TRBD1 is a possible D gene (6 bases). V lost 6 bases and J lost 0, with 14 bases in between. The CDR3 totals 15 residues. Germline CDR1 is SGHVS and CDR2 is FQNEAQ. Here the CDR3 reads CASSWEGQLNTEAFF. CDR3 nucleotide sequence: TGTGCCAGCAGTTGGGAAGGACAGTTGAACACTGAAGCTTTCTTT.

This chain joins TRBV2 and TRBJ2-5; D perhaps matches TRBD2 (6 bases). Matching the DNA end better, TRBJ2-7 makes the J call doubtful. The CDR3 sequence is 14 residues long. The germline CDR1 and CDR2 sequences are SNHLY and FYNNEI. DNA of the CDR3: TGTGCCAGCCTGAAGGTGGGGAGGCCCTACGAGCAGTACTTC. This codes for CASLKVGRPYEQYF.

The chain couples TRBV7-2 to TRBJ2-2, with 8 bases aligning to TRBD2. Germline trimming cut 4 bases from V and 5 bases from J; bases unmatched to any gene: 6. CDR3 size: 15 residues. CDR1 SGHTA and CDR2 FQGNSA come from the germline V gene. The CDR3 nucleotides read TGTGCCAGCAGCTCCGGGACTAGAGGTACCGGGGAGCTGTTTTTT. It codes for CASSSGTRGTGELFF.